The present T cell receptor (beta chain) was sequenced within a study of CXCR4 blockade with PD-1 therapy in pancreatic cancer. These archived tumors were resected from patients never given neoadjuvant therapy beforehand. Here immunoSEQ multiplex PCR was the method, and the copy in TCRdb shows in-frame clones only, minus some. Counted here are just over 8,000 clones, roughly 55% occurring once; the ten biggest clones make up approximately 7.8%. Findings and caveats of the study: Sequencing covered TCRbeta chains only, not alpha chains. Clone frequency correlated with its number of distinct nucleotide rearrangements. Survival did not correlate with tumor clonality, which averaged approximately 0.15 versus 0.05.

To note about this clone: Its matching antigen is unknown.

The CDR3 is 13 residues long. Germline V gene lookup returns CDR1 KGHSH and CDR2 LQKENI. Unmatched junction bases numbered 1, after V lost 5 bases and J lost 3 bases. V is TRBV18 and J is TRBJ2-4, with TRBD1 identical over 7 bases. The TCR was taken from a human donor with pancreatic ductal adenocarcinoma. The specimen was tumor tissue. The chain's CDR3 is CASSTGDKNIQYF. As DNA, the CDR3 is TGTGCCAGCTCAACAGGGGACAAAAACATTCAGTACTTC.